Presented here are 18 T cell receptor beta chains from one specimen sequenced in a study of CD4+ T cells in melanoma (dated by TCRdb to between 2021 and 2024). Receptor libraries were prepared by the immunoSEQ multiplex PCR assay. The source is immuneACCESS, and TCRdb retained only in-frame sequences with V and J called. Part of the clones is not carried over; for the studies checked, unresolved V genes explain less than half of this, and the remainder is unexplained. The sample table holds 13,000 or so clones, of which approximately 73% were seen once. The top ten constitute 18% of the sample. The sample taken for sequencing was cells from a culture (not recorded whether cultured in vitro). Receptors originate from a human donor with melanoma.

V gene TRBV5-1 combines with J gene TRBJ2-3; D perhaps matches TRBD1 (6 bases). V was clipped by 4 bases and J by 3 bases, with 15 bases between them. The V gene's germline CDR1 is SGHRS and CDR2 YFSETQ. CDR3 length: 15 amino acids. CDR3 coding DNA: TGCGCCAGCAGCACCGGGACAAGCCTAACAGATACGCAGTATTTT. Translating it yields CASSTGTSLTDTQYF.

The V and J genes are TRBV4-1 and TRBJ2-1; 14 bases map to TRBD2. Germline loops: CDR1 MGHRA, CDR2 YSYEKL. The CDR3 is 19 amino acids. The trim removed 4 bases at V and 1 base at J, leaving 9 bases unmatched. CDR3 sequence: CASSRGTSGGLVSYNEQFF. CDR3 bases: TGCGCCAGCAGCCGAGGGACTAGCGGGGGCCTGGTATCCTACAATGAGCAGTTCTTC.

V and J are TRBV6-1 and TRBJ1-5; 9 bases line up with TRBD1. CDR1 and CDR2 (germline): MNHNS, SASEGT. CDR3 length: 19 amino acids. The V gene end was trimmed by 4 bases and the J gene end by 0 bases; junction bases not matched to a gene: 13. This CDR3 is CASSGLGAGQGNSNQPQHF. CDR3 DNA sequence: TGTGCCAGCAGTGGACTCGGAGCGGGACAGGGCAATAGCAATCAGCCCCAGCATTTT.

The gene calls are TRBV5-1 and TRBJ1-2, with 9 bases that match TRBD1. V lost 4 bases, J lost 4 bases, and 11 bases stayed unmatched. Germline V CDR1 and CDR2: SGHRS, YFSETQ. This CDR3 has 16 residues. CDR3 DNA: TGCGCCAGCAGCCCCAGGACAGGGGACGGTGGCTATGGCTACACCTTC. Translating it yields CASSPRTGDGGYGYTF.

This clone was observed once. The chain joins TRBV7-8 to TRBJ1-2; D is unclear. Looked up from germline, CDR1 is SGHVS and CDR2 is FQNEAQ. Trimming took 1 base from V and 1 from J, leaving 4 bases between them. The CDR3 runs 13 residues. The CDR3 DNA follows: TGTGCCAGCAGCTTAGATATTAACTATGGCTACACCTTC. This gives the protein CASSLDINYGYTF.

This chain links TRBV10-3 with TRBJ1-6, with D perhaps matching TRBD1 (6 bases). The CDR3 sequence is 14 residues long. The V end was cut by 6 bases, the J end by 7 bases, with 13 bases between. The germline V gene has CDR1 ENHRY and CDR2 SYGVKD. The CDR3 spells CAIRMTGQNSPLHF. The CDR3 DNA reads as TGTGCCATCAGAATGACAGGTCAGAATTCACCCCTCCACTTT.

The rearrangement links TRBV19 to TRBJ1-2; unclear D gene. Germline assignment: CDR1 LNHDA and CDR2 SQIVND (reference sequence). This CDR3 is 12 amino acids long. V lost 5 bases to trimming and J lost 6 bases, with 10 bases between them. For the CDR3, the DNA is TGTGCCAGTAGTGGTCAGGTCGATGGCTACACCTTC. It specifies CASSGQVDGYTF.

This rearrangement joins TRBV5-1 to TRBJ2-2; no clear D gene. CDR3 length: 15 amino acids. Germline V gives CDR1 SGHRS, CDR2 YFSETQ. The V end lost 0 bases, the J end lost 5 bases, and 11 bases lay between the germline ends. The CDR3 spells CASSLGVRVTGELFF. CDR3 DNA sequence: TGCGCCAGCAGCTTGGGGGTCAGAGTTACCGGGGAGCTGTTTTTT.

This chain joins TRBV19 and TRBJ2-3; 8 bases map to TRBD2. V lost 6 bases, J lost 3 bases, and 11 bases stayed unmatched. The germline gives CDR1 LNHDA, CDR2 SQIVND (reference sequence). The CDR3 sequence is 16 residues long. This CDR3 reads CASRDPRGGRTDTQYF. Written as DNA, the CDR3 is TGTGCCAGTAGAGACCCCCGGGGGGGCCGGACAGATACGCAGTATTTT.

This clone was seen more than once but under ten times. The rearrangement links TRBV19 to TRBJ1-1, with a weak D call TRBD1 (6 bases). Germline V gene data show CDR1 as LNHDA and CDR2 as SQIVND (reference sequence). CDR3 size: 18 residues. Trimming shortened V by 3 bases and J by 2 bases, and 22 bases separated the two germline ends. The CDR3 DNA reads TGTGCCAGTAGTATGGGGCAGGGGCGAATTTCTCTTAACACTGAAGCTTTCTTT. It is translated as CASSMGQGRISLNTEAFF.

The chain combines TRBV5-5 with TRBJ1-2; 8 positions agree with TRBD1. The trim removed 4 bases at V and 6 bases at J, leaving 14 bases unmatched. The CDR3 extends over 16 amino acids. Germline V gene lookup returns CDR1 SGHKS and CDR2 YYEKEE (reference sequence). CDR3 protein: CASSTDPDRDEDGYTF. CDR3 in DNA: TGTGCCAGCAGCACCGACCCGGACAGGGACGAAGATGGCTACACCTTC.

This clone has just a few counts. This sequence joins TRBV11-2 and TRBJ2-7; D is uncertain. V was cut by 1 base and J by 3 bases, with 7 bases left in between. The CDR3 runs to 13 residues. Germline V CDR1 and CDR2: SGHAT, FQNNGV. CDR3 protein: CASSLGQFYEQYF. CDR3 DNA: TGTGCCAGCAGCTTAGGACAATTCTACGAGCAGTACTTC.

The chain recombines TRBV7-3 with TRBJ2-1; D not certain. Germline V lookup: CDR1 SGHTA, CDR2 FQGTGA. The CDR3 loop spans 13 amino acids. Trimming pared 5 bases from V and 9 bases from J, leaving 14 bases between. The CDR3 sequence is CASSIATPGEQFF. In nucleotides, the CDR3 is TGTGCCAGCAGCATCGCAACCCCTGGTGAGCAGTTCTTC.

The V and J genes are TRBV1 and TRBJ2-1; the D segment call TRBD2 is taken from the table without a DNA check. TRBV1 is a recognized pseudogene. The CDR3 extends over 16 amino acids. The CDR3 DNA reads as TGCACCAGAAGCATTGGTGGCGGGGGCGTGATCAATGAGCAGTTCTTC. Amino acid sequence: CTRSIGGGGVINEQFF.

This clone was seen more than once but under ten times. V usage is TRBV14 and J usage is TRBJ1-1, with unresolved D. The V end lost 0 bases, the J end lost 5 bases, and 13 bases lay between the germline ends. From germline, CDR1 is SGHDN and CDR2 FVKESK. The CDR3 extends over 15 amino acids. This CDR3 is CASSQEVARITEAFF. The CDR3, as DNA: TGTGCCAGCAGCCAAGAAGTCGCCCGGATTACTGAAGCTTTCTTT.

CDR3 amino acids: CASSFLGQGDTEAFF. The CDR3 nucleotides read TGTGCCAGCAGTTTCCTCGGACAGGGGGACACTGAAGCTTTCTTT. The chain has TRBV6-5 and TRBJ1-1, with 10 bases identical to TRBD1. Losses at the gene ends were 4 bases for V and 3 bases for J; bases not matched to a gene: 5. The germline V gene has CDR1 MNHEY and CDR2 SVGAGI. The length of the CDR3 is 15 residues.

This clone is medium-sized in the sample. The chain couples TRBV5-1 to TRBJ1-4; perhaps TRBD1 as D (5 bases). CDR1 SGHRS and CDR2 YFSETQ come from the germline V gene. Trimming pared 0 bases from V and 8 bases from J, leaving 14 bases between. The CDR3 is 15 residues long. The CDR3 region has the DNA TGCGCCAGCAGCTTGGCCCACCAAGGACACGAAAAACTGTTTTTT. Its translation is CASSLAHQGHEKLFF.

The chain joins TRBV15 to TRBJ2-6; D gene ambiguous. V was clipped by 4 bases and J by 0 bases, with 13 bases between them. The CDR3 contains 17 residues. Germline CDR1 reads LNHNV; CDR2 reads YYDKDF (reference sequence). CDR3 bases: TGTGCCACCAGCAAGTCCGCAGGCAACTCTGGGGCCAACGTCCTGACTTTC. It encodes CATSKSAGNSGANVLTF. Using reference TRBV15 and TRBJ2-6 for the parts outside the CDR3, the full variable domain is DAMVIQNPRYQVTQFGKPVTLSCSQTLNHNVMYWYQQKSSQAPKLLFHYYDKDFNNEADTPDNFQSRRPNTSFCFLDIRSPGLGDTAMYLCATSKSAGNSGANVLTFGAGSRLTVL.